The clone carrying this TCR beta chain was recorded many times. Its target is unknown. The entry originates in a study of T cell repertoires in cytomegalovirus infection. Study-level information: TCR beta signatures that were public indicated CMV infection and matching HLA type. General study results and limits: The response measured ex vivo was dominated by TCR beta clonotypes (HLA-C-restricted and CMV-specific).

The ends lost 4 bases at V and 5 bases at J; junction bases unmatched: 6. The CDR3 extends over 16 amino acids. In germline, CDR1 is MGHRA, CDR2 YSYEKL. TCRdb recomputed calls from the reads with MiXCR, one row per CDR3 protein. Of 560,000 or so distinct CDR3 sequences listed, 16% were seen once; the top ten hold 24%. The sequenced sample was CD8+ T cells from PBMCs. The chain links TRBV4-1 to TRBJ2-2, with 11 bases aligning to TRBD1. This TCR came from a human donor in good health (CMV status not recorded). Some clones in this sample may be carry-over from other donors' samples. The CDR3 reads CASSPPGTGGTGELFF. The CDR3 DNA sequence: TGCGCCAGCAGCCCCCCCGGGACAGGGGGGACCGGGGAGCTGTTTTTT.